This T cell receptor beta chain comes out of a study of cytomegalovirus exposure and HLA in healthy donors (dated by TCRdb to about 2017). At the level of the whole study: In an earlier analysis of under 750 of the donors, approximately 300 Gb of sequence data and 100 million or so unique TCR beta sequences from 150 million to 200 million T cells were reported. An early release covering about 600 HLA-typed donors comprised 250 to 350 gigabases of sequencing data and 65 million to 100 million unique TCR sequences. Among the roughly 400 genotyped donors, approximately 81% belonged to the genetic ancestry cluster associated with self-reported Caucasian donors. The study aimed to test whether signatures of past pathogen exposure could be identified by cataloging public T cell receptors. The T cell repertoires of roughly 660 subjects were profiled by immunosequencing and related to cytomegalovirus serostatus. Besides the first cohort of hundreds of subjects, a separate validation cohort made up of 120 different subjects was used. The study combined high-throughput TCR immunosequencing, statistical association of individual TCRs with disease status, and machine learning to predict cytomegalovirus infection status. A later analysis re-examined previously published TCR beta repertoires from 610 or so donors and added high-resolution HLA genotyping to investigate patterns of TCR occurrence. In the later analysis, no new phenotypic data were used to find candidate immune exposures; instead, reliance was placed on TCR beta sequences and their occurrence across donors. To decide whether each TCR beta V gene segment behaved as functional or pseudogenic, an earlier analysis of some 570 of the donors relied on high-throughput TCR beta sequencing. Donor age, sex, ethnicity and CMV serostatus were compiled together with the repertoire data. Genome-wide SNP genotypes for about three fifths of the roughly 670 donors were used in a later genetic analysis, which treated that subset as a discovery cohort. Every repertoire in the discovery cohort had been generated on one and the same sequencing platform. HLA typing included class I and class II loci at four-digit resolution. The number of typed donors differed by locus: about 629-630 for A, B, C, DRB1 and DQB1; 500 to 550 for DQA1; around 610 for DPA1; and about 450 for DPB1. Roughly 5 DR-DQ haplotypes were treated as single units for association and clustering because of strong linkage in the cohort. Among about 400 genotyped donors of the cohort, an average of approximately 220,000 unique TCR beta nucleotide sequences was sequenced per donor, of which roughly 17% were non-productive. The paper as a whole reports these results and caveats: An association between a missense DCLRE1C variant and V-gene and J-gene trimming of TCR beta chains was found in a later genetic analysis and replicated in an independent cohort. A later analysis found that HLA-associated TCR beta chains were more clonally expanded and had lower generation probabilities than equally common non-associated chains. Because counts were too low, some 17 rarely observed V segments, including chromosome 9 orphons, were excluded from the earlier analysis of some 590 of the donors. A later analysis associated 16,951 TCR beta sequences with specific HLA alleles at a false discovery rate of 0.05. Because some donors lacked HLA typing at each locus, the association tests relied only on the typed subset. Roughly uniform sequencing depth across donors was assumed in presence/absence analyses, although this assumption may not hold. According to a later analysis, TCR association rates differed among HLA loci, with DRB1 alleles showing the most associated TCRs and HLA-C alleles showing the fewest. According to the authors, the approach could potentially be generalized to other disease states and immunological phenotypes. The 87-base-pair reads could not distinguish some IMGT-functional V segments, including TRBV6-2 and TRBV6-3, so those segments were excluded. A further reported finding was that TCR beta sequences accurately predicted the HLA-A and HLA-B alleles for most subjects in the first cohort. According to a later analysis, most CMV-associated TCR beta chains appeared to be HLA-restricted, and the HLA associations seemed to be driven largely by CMV exposure. A few of the identified cytomegalovirus-associated TCR beta chains were confirmed in vitro to be specific for cytomegalovirus antigens. Assigning TCR associations to individual alleles was difficult when HLA alleles, especially DR and DQ, strongly co-occurred. According to a later analysis, parvovirus B19, influenza, CMV and Epstein-Barr virus appeared linked to several top co-occurrence clusters. The classifier was reported to diagnose cytomegalovirus status with high specificity and sensitivity in both the original and validation cohorts. CMV serostatus was the only immune exposure information available for the cohort. In an earlier analysis of some 500 of the donors, most TCR beta V segments appeared in productive rearrangements about 87% or about 30% of the time, broadly matching IMGT annotations. A group of highly shared sequence variants was considered likely to be a technical artifact of the sequencing pipeline. In the study, about 150 TCR beta chains were listed as associated with cytomegalovirus. Compared with the 666-donor mean, donors in an Asian-associated ancestry cluster had fewer N-insertions in productive TCRs, according to a later genetic analysis. While some public TCRs were present in many individuals, most TCR sequences turned up only very rarely across donors. Correlated functional status among segregating V segments might be attributable to linkage disequilibrium, but an unknown experimental factor could not be ruled out. Only TCR beta chains were sequenced in this cohort, and the absence of alpha or paired-chain data limited detectable features.

Including the terminal cysteine and phenylalanine, the CDR3 comprises 16 residues. Only the CDR3 portion is preserved as DNA: 48 bases, with reading frame beginning at the first base. CDR1 SGHTA and CDR2 FQGNSA are derived from the germline V gene. The V and J ends are trimmed by 5 bases and 8 bases, leaving 21 bases between them. The cohort consisted of 670 or so healthy bone marrow donors. At the time of sampling, every cohort member was nominally healthy, though immune exposures that went unrecorded were likely present. The donor was CMV seropositive and belonged to the group of more than 250 seropositive cohort members. Every donor gave a peripheral blood sample, and the peripheral blood mononuclear cells from that sample were used for TCR beta sequencing. The Qiagen DNeasy Blood Extraction Kit was used to extract genomic DNA from the blood cell samples. For this clone: This receptor's antigen is unknown. No base qualities exist here, and no much larger clone lies one base off it.

The library was generated by the immunoSEQ multiplex PCR assay. For the multiplex PCR, a mixture combining 60 forward primers for TCR Vbeta segments and 13 reverse primers for TCR Jbeta segments was used. The CDR3 region of rearranged TCR beta genes was amplified from genomic DNA with a multiplex PCR assay. The amplified TCR beta libraries were sequenced on the Illumina HiSeq System as 87-base-pair reads. In the authors' own workflow: A later analysis counted tens of millions of unique TCR beta chains across the 666 repertoires, and 9 million to 14 million of these chains were shared by at least two donors. Raw reads were error-corrected and collapsed into unique sequences with a nearest-neighbor algorithm that merged closely related sequences to remove PCR and sequencing errors. CDR3 sequences were aligned to IMGT reference sequences to assign V, D and J gene segments. For a sequence to be retained, at least a six-nucleotide match to both a V gene segment and a J gene segment was required. A rearrangement counted as productive if the CDR3 had no stop codons and remained in frame with V and J, and every other rearrangement counted as non-productive. CDR3 was defined by IMGT convention, running from the second conserved V-encoded cysteine to the conserved J-encoded phenylalanine. The earlier analysis of a few hundred of the donors excluded sequences that lacked an unambiguous match to a single V gene segment. In an earlier analysis of 587 of the donors, V segments were called functional above 56.7% productive rearrangements and were called segregating when the between-donor standard deviation exceeded 5%. To diagnose cytomegalovirus status from the catalog of TCR beta chain sequences, a statistical classification framework was built. In a later analysis, TCR nucleotide sequences were compared against IMGT/GENE-DB human TR gene sequences so that V and J genes could be assigned. A later analysis assigned CDR3 sequences and most-parsimonious VDJ recombination scenarios with the TCRdist pipeline. A later analysis defined each TCR beta chain by its CDR3 amino acid sequence plus V-gene family, and excluded reads lacking a unique V-gene family. As a way to deal with suspected cross-contamination and a sequencing artifact, a later analysis dropped roughly 600 nucleotide sequences that were highly shared and had low generation probability. A later analysis calculated a clonal expansion index for each public chain from normalized within-repertoire ranks of inferred template counts. A later analysis computed generation probabilities with a VDJ recombination model fitted to out-of-frame rearrangements, and checked the results against IGoR. In a later analysis, hypergeometric tests were used to score TCR-TCR, TCR-HLA and TCR-CMV co-occurrence, with a repertoire-size bias correction applied to TCR pairs. A later analysis estimated false discovery rates by permuting HLA or CMV assignments 20 times. A later analysis grouped co-occurring TCRs with DBSCAN, adding TCRdist sequence similarity when clustering within HLA-allele-positive subsets. For co-occurrence clustering, repertoires with fewer than 30,000 or more than 120,000 public chains were excluded, along with five or six repertoires with anomalous nucleotide sharing. Not all clones reach the TCRdb copy of this immuneACCESS table, which keeps in-frame sequences only. Checked studies attribute under half of the gap to unresolved V genes and leave the rest unexplained. V, J and clone size were drawn from that table, and D and trimming were deduced from the DNA. The sample table shows under 200,000 clones, and about 82% are seen once. The ten largest account for 1% of the sample.

Sequencing used PBMCs. This clonotype originated in a woman aged 50 to 60 in good health and CMV-seropositive. The chain employs TRBV7-2 and TRBJ1-4; there is no confident call for the D gene. In nucleotides, the sequence is TGTGCCAGCAGCCAACGCAGTCGGGGAGCAAAAGAAAAACTGTTTTTT. This gives the protein CASSQRSRGAKEKLFF.